This TCR beta chain comes out of a study of OX40 agonist ivuxolimab in advanced cancers. The CDR3 runs 11 residues. The V end was cut by 5 bases, the J end by 9 bases, with 11 bases between. The germline CDR1 and CDR2 sequences are MNHNS and SASEGT. This clone appeared once. Clones were read by immunoSEQ multiplex PCR, and TCRdb kept only the in-frame ones, dropping some. The table records about 58,000 clones, around 84% of them present only once. The V and J genes are TRBV6-1 and TRBJ2-7; D remains ambiguous. The TCR sequence derives from an adult with an advanced solid tumor such as melanoma, head and neck, liver or kidney cancer. The material was CD4+ or CD8+ T cells sorted from blood, obtained in a trial of the OX40 agonist ivuxolimab. The CDR3 DNA reads as TGTGCCAGCAGTCACACCGGCGGGCAGTACTTC. This codes for CASSHTGGQYF.